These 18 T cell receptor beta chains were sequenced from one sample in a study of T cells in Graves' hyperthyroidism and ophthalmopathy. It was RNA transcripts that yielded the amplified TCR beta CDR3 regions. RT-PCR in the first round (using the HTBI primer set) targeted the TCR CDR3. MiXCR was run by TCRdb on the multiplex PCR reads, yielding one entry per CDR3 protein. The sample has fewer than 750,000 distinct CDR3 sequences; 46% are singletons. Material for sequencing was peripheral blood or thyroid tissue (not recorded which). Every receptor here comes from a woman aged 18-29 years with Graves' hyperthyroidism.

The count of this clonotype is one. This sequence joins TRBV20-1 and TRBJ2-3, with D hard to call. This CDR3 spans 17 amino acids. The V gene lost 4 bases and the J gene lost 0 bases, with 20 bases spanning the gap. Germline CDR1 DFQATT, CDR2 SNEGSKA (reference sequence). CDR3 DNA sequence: TGCAGTGCTACCCACCCGGGCCCACACCCTAGCACAGATACGCAGTATTTT. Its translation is CSATHPGPHPSTDTQYF.

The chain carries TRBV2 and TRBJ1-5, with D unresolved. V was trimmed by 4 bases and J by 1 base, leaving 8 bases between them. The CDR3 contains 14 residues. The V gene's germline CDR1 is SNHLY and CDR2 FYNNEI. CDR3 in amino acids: CASSAAGSNQPQHF. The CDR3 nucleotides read TGTGCCAGCAGTGCTGCTGGGAGCAATCAGCCCCAGCATTTT.

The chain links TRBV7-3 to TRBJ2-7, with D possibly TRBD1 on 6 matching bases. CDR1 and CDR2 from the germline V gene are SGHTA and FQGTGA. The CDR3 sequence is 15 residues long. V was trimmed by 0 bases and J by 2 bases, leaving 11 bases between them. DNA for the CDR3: TGTGCCAGCAGCTTAACGACTGGGGGCACCTACGAGCAGTACTTC. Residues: CASSLTTGGTYEQYF.

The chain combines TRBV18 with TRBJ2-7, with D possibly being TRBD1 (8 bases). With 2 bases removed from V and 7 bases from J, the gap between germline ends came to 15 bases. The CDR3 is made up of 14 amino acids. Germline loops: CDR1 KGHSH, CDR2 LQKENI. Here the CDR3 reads CASSPETGGGEQYF. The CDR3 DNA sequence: TGTGCCAGCTCACCAGAAACAGGGGGGGGTGAGCAGTACTTC.

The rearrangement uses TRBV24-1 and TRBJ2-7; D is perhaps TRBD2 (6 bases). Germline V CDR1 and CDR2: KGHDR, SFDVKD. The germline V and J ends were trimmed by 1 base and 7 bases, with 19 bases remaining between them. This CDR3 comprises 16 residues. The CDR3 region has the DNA TGTGCCACCAGTGATTTAAGGCGGGACGGGACCGGGGAGCAGTACTTC. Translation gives CATSDLRRDGTGEQYF.

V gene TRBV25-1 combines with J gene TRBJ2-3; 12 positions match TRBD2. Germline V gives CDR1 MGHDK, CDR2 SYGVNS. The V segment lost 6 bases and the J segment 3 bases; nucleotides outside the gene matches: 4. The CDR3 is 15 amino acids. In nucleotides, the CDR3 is TGTGCCAGCAGGACTAGCGGGAGACGTACAGATACGCAGTATTTT. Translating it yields CASRTSGRRTDTQYF.

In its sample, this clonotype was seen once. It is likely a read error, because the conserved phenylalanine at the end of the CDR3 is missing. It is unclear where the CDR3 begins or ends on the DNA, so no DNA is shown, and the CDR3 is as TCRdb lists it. This chain's CDR3 is CASTSGVAG. This sequence joins TRBV7-9 and TRBJ2-5; the D segment call TRBD2 is taken from the table without a DNA check. The CDR3 comprises 9 residues, both ends counted. From germline, CDR1 is SEHNR and CDR2 FQNEAQ (reference sequence).

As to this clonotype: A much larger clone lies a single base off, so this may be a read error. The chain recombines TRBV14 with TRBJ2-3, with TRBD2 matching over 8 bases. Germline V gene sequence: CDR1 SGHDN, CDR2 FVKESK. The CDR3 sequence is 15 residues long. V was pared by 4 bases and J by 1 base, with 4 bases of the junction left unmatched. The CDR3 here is CASSRPAGGTDTQYF. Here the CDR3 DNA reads TGTGCCAGCAGCCGACCAGCGGGGGGCACAGATACGCAGTATTTT.

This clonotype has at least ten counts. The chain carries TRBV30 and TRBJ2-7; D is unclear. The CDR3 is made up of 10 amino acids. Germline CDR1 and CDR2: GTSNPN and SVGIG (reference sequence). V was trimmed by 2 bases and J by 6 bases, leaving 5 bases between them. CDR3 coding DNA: TGTGCCTGGAGTCGGGTCGAGCAGTACTTC. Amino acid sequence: CAWSRVEQYF.

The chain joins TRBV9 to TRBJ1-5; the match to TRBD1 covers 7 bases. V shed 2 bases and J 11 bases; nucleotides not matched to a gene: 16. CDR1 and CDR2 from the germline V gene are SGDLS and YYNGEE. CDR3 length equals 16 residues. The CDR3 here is CASSVNPQGVGETQHF. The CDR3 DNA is TGTGCCAGCAGCGTTAACCCCCAGGGGGTCGGTGAGACCCAGCATTTT.

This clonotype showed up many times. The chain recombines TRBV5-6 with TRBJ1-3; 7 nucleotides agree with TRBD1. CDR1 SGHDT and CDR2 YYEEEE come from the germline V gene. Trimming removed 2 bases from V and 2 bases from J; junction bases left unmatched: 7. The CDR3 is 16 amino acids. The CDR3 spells CASSFGTGAPGNTIYF. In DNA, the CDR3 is TGTGCCAGCAGCTTTGGTACAGGGGCTCCTGGAAACACCATATATTTT.

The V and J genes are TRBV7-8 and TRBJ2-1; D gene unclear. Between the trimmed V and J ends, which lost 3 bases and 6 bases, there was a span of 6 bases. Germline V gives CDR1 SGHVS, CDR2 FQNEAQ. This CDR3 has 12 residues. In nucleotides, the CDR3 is TGTGCCAGCAGCTTCTTGGGCAATGAGCAGTTCTTC. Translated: CASSFLGNEQFF.

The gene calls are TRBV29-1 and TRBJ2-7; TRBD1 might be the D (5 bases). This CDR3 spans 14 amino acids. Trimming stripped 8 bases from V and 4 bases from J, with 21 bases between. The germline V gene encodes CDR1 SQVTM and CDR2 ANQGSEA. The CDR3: CSQDTPGHSYEQYF. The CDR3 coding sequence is TGCAGCCAAGATACCCCTGGACACTCTTACGAGCAGTACTTC.

The CDR3 spells CASSERDLQETQHF. The CDR3 DNA is TGTGCCAGCAGCGAACGGGACCTTCAAGAGACCCAGCATTTT. The chain has TRBV9 and TRBJ1-5; a possible D gene is TRBD1 (5 bases). V shed 3 bases and J shed 11 bases, with 18 bases lying between them. CDR3 length: 14 residues. Germline assignment: CDR1 SGDLS and CDR2 YYNGEE.

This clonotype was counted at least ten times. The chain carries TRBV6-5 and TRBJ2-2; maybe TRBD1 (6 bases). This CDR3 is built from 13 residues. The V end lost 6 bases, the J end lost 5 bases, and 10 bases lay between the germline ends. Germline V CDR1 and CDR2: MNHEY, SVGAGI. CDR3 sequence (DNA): TGTGCCAGCAGCTGGGACATTACCGGGGAGCTGTTTTTT. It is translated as CASSWDITGELFF.

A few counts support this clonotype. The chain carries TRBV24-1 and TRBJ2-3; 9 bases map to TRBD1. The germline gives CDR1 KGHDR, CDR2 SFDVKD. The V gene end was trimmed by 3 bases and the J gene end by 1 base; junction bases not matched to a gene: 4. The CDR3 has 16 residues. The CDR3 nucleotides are TGTGCCACCAGTGATGCCGGGACAGGGCGCACAGATACGCAGTATTTT. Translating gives CATSDAGTGRTDTQYF.

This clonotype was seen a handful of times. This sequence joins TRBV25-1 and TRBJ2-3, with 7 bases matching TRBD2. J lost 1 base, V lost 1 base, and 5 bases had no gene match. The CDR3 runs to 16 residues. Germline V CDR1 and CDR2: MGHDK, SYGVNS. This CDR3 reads CASSEWEGSRTDTQYF. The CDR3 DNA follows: TGTGCCAGCAGTGAATGGGAGGGGAGCCGCACAGATACGCAGTATTTT.

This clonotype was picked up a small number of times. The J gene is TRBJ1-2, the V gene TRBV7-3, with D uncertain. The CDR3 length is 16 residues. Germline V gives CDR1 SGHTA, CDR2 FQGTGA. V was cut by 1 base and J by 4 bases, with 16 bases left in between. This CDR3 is CASSLIHTPTLYGYTF. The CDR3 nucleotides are TGTGCCAGCAGCTTAATTCACACACCGACCCTCTATGGCTACACCTTC.